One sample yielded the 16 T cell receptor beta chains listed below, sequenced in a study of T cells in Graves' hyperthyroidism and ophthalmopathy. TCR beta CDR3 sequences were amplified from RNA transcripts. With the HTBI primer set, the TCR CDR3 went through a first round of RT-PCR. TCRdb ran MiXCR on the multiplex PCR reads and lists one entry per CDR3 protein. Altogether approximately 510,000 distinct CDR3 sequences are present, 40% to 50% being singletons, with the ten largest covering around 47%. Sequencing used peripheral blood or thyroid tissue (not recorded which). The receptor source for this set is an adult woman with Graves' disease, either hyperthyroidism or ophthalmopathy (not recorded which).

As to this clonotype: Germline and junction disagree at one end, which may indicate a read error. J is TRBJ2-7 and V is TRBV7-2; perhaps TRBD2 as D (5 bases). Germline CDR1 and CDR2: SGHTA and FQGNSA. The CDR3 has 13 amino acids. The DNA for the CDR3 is TGTACCAGCAGTTTAGGAGGAGTCTACGAGCAGTACTTC. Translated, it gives CTSSLGGVYEQYF.

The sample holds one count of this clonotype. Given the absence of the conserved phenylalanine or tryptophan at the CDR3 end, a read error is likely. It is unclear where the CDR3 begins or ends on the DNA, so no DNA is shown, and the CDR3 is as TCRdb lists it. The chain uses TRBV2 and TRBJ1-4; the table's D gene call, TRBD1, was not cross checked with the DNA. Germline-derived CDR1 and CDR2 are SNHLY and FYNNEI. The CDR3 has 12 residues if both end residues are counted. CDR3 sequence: CASSGPGTGSNY.

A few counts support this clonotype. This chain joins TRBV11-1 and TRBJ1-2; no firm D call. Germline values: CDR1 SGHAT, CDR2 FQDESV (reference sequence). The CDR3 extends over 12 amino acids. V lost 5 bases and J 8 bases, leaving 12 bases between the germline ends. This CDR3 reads CASSPDNAGYTF. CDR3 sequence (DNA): TGTGCCAGCAGCCCCGACAATGCCGGCTACACCTTC. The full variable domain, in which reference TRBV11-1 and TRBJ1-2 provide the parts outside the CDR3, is EAEVAQSPRYKITEKSQAVAFWCDPISGHATLYWYRQILGQGPELLVQFQDESVVDDSQLPKDRFSAERLKGVDSTLKIQPAELGDSAMYLCASSPDNAGYTFGSGTRLTVV.

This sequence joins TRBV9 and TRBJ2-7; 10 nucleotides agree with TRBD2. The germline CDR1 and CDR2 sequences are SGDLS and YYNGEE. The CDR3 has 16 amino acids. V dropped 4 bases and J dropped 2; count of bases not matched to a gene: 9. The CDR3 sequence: CASSQGSGRTTYEQYF. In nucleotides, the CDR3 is TGTGCCAGCAGCCAAGGTAGCGGGAGGACTACCTACGAGCAGTACTTC. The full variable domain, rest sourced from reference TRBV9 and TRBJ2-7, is DSGVTQTPKHLITATGQRVTLRCSPRSGDLSVYWYQQSLDQGLQFLIQYYNGEERAKGNILERFSAQQFPDLHSELNLSSLELGDSALYFCASSQGSGRTTYEQYFGPGTRLTVT.

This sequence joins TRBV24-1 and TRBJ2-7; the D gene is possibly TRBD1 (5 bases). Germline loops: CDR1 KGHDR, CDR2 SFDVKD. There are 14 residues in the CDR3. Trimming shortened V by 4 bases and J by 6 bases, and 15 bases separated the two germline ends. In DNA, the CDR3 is TGTGCCACCAGTGACCAGGGTCTTAGTGGCGAGCAGTACTTC. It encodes CATSDQGLSGEQYF.

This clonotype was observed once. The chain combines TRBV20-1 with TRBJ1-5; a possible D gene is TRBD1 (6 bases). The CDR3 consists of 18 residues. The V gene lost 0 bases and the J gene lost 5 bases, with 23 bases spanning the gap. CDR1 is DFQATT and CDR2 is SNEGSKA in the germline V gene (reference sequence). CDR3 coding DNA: TGCAGTGCTAGAGAGGCCCCAGACAGGAGTAGGGCGGATCAGCCCCAGCATTTT. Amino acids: CSAREAPDRSRADQPQHF.

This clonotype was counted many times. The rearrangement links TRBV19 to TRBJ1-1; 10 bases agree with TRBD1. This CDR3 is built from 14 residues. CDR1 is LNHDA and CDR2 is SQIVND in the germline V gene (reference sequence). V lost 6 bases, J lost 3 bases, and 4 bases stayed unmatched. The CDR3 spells CASRRQGAYTEAFF. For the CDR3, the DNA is TGTGCCAGTAGGCGACAGGGGGCTTACACTGAAGCTTTCTTT.

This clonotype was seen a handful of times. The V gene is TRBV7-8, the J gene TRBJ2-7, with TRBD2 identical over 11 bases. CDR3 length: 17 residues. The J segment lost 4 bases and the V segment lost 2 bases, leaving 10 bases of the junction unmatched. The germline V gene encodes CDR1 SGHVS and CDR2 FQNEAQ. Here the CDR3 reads CASSLNRATSGSYEQYF. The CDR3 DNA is TGTGCCAGCAGCTTAAACCGGGCCACTAGCGGGAGTTACGAGCAGTACTTC.

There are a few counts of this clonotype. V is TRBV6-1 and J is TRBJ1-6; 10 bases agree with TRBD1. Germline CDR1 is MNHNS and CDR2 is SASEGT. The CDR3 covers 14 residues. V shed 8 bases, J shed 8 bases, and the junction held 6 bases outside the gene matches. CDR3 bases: TGTGCCAGCTCGGACAGGGGGGGATATTCACCCCTCCACTTT. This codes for CASSDRGGYSPLHF.

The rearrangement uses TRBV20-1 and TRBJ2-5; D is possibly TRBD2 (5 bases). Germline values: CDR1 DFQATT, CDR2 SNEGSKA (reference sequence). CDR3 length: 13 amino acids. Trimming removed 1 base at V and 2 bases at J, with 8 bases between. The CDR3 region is CSARVRLQETQYF. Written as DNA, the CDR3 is TGCAGTGCTAGAGTCCGACTACAAGAGACCCAGTACTTC.

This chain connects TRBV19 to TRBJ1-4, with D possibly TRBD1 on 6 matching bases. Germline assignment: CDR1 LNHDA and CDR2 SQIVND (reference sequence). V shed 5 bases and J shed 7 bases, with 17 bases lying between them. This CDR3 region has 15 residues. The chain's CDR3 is CASSGLGQLSEKLFF. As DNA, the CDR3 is TGTGCCAGTAGTGGACTAGGACAGCTTAGTGAAAAACTGTTTTTT.

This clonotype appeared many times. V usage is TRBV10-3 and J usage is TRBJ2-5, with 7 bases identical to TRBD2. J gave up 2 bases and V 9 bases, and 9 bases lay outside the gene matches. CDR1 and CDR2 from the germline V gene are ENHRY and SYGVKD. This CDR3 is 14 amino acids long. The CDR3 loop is CAIGSGNRQETQYF. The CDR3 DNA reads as TGTGCCATTGGAAGCGGGAACAGACAAGAGACCCAGTACTTC.

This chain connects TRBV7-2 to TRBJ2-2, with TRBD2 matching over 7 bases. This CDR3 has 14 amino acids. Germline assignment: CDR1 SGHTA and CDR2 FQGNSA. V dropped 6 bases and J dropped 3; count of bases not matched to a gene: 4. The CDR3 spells CASRRAGDTGELFF. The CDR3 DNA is TGTGCCAGCAGGAGGGCGGGGGACACCGGGGAGCTGTTTTTT.

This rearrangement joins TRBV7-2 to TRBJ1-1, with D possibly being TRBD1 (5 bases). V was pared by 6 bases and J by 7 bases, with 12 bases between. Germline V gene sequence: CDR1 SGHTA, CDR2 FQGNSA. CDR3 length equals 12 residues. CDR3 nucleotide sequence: TGTGCCAGCAGTTACGATGACAGTGAAGCTTTCTTT. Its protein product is CASSYDDSEAFF. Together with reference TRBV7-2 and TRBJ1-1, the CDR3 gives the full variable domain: GAGVSQSPSNKVTEKGKDVELRCDPISGHTALYWYRQSLGQGLEFLIYFQGNSAPDKSGLPSDRFSAERTGGSVSTLTIQRTQQEDSAVYLCASSYDDSEAFFGQGTRLTVV.

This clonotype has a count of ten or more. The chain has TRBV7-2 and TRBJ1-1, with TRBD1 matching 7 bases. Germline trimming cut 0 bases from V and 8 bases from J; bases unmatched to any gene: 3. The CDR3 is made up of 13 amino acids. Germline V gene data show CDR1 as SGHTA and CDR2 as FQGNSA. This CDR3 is CASSLANRGEAFF. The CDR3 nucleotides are TGTGCCAGCAGCTTAGCGAACAGGGGCGAAGCTTTCTTT. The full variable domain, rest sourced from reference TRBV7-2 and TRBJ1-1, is GAGVSQSPSNKVTEKGKDVELRCDPISGHTALYWYRQSLGQGLEFLIYFQGNSAPDKSGLPSDRFSAERTGGSVSTLTIQRTQQEDSAVYLCASSLANRGEAFFGQGTRLTVV.

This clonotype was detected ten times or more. CDR3 sequence: CASSAAGVETQYF. CDR3 bases: TGTGCCAGCAGCGCAGCAGGGGTAGAGACCCAGTACTTC. The genes are TRBV7-9 and TRBJ2-5, with D maybe TRBD1 (6 bases). The CDR3 contains 13 residues. Trimming left V 5 bases short and J 4 bases short, with 11 bases between. CDR1 and CDR2 from the germline V gene are SEHNR and FQNEAQ (reference sequence).